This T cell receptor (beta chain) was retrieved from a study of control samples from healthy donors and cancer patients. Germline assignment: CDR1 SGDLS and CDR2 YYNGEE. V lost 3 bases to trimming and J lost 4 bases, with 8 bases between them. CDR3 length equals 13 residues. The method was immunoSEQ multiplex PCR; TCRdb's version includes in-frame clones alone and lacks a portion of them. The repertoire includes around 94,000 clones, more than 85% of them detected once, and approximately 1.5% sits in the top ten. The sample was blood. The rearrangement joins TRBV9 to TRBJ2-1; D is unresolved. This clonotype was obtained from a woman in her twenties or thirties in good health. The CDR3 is CASSARNYNEQFF. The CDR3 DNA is TGTGCCAGCAGCGCCCGGAATTACAATGAGCAGTTCTTC.